The clone carrying this TCR beta chain came up a few times. The sample originates from a study of T-cell memory formation after mild COVID-19. TCRdb itself ran the 5' RACE reads through MiXCR, one entry per CDR3 protein. Of around 250,000 distinct CDR3 sequences listed, 15% were seen once; the top ten hold 2.1%. CDR1 and CDR2 from the germline V gene are SNHLY and FYNNEI. Between the trimmed V and J ends, which lost 6 bases and 9 bases, there was a span of 15 bases. The CDR3 has 13 amino acids. The rearrangement uses TRBV2 and TRBJ2-1; D uncertain. Specimen: PBMCs or a T cell subset sorted from them (not recorded which). The origin of this receptor is an adult woman who had mild COVID-19 (a few samples of this study predate the infection). Cell type and time point are not known. CDR3 DNA: TGTGCCAGCAGAGGAGCCCTAGAGGCTGAGCAGTTCTTC. Its protein product is CASRGALEAEQFF. Combining the CDR3 with reference TRBV2 and TRBJ2-1 gives the whole variable domain EPEVTQTPSHQVTQMGQEVILRCVPISNHLYFYWYRQILGQKVEFLVSFYNNEISEKSEIFDDQFSVERPDGSNFTLKIRSTKLEDSAMYFCASRGALEAEQFFGPGTRLTVL.